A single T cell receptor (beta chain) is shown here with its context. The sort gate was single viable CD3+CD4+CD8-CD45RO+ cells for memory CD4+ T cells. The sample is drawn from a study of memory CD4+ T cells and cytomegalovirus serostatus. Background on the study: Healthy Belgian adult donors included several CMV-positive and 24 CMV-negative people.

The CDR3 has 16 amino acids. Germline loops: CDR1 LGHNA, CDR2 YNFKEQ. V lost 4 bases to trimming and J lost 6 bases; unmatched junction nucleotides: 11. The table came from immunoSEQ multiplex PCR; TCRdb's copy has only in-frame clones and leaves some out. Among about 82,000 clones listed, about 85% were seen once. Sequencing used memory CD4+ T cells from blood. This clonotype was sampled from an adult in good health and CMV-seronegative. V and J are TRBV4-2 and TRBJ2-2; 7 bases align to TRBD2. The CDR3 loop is CASSRAERGLSGELFF. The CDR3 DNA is TGTGCCAGCAGCCGGGCTGAGCGGGGTCTGTCCGGGGAGCTGTTTTTT.